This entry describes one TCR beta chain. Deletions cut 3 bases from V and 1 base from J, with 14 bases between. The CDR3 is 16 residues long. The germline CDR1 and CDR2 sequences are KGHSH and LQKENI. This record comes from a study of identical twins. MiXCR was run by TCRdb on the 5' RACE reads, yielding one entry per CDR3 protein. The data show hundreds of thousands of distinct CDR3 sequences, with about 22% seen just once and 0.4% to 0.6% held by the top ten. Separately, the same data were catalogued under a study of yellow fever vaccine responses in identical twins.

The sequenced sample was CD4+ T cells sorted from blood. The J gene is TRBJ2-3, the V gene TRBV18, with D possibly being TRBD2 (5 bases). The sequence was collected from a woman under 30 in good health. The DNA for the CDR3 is TGTGCCAGCTCACCGAGGGAGCAGCGAGGCACAGATACGCAGTATTTT. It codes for CASSPREQRGTDTQYF.